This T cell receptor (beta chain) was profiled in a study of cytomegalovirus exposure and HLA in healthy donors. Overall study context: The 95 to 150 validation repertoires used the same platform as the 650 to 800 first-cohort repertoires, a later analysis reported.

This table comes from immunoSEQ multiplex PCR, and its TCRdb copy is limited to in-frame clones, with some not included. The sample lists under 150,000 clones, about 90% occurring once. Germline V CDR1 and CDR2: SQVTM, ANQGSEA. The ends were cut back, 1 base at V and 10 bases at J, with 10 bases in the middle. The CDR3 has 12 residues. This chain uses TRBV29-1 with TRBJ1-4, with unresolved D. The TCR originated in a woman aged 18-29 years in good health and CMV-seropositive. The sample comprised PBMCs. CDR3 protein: CSVEGSERKLFF. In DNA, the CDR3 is TGCAGCGTTGAAGGCTCCGAGCGAAAACTGTTTTTT.